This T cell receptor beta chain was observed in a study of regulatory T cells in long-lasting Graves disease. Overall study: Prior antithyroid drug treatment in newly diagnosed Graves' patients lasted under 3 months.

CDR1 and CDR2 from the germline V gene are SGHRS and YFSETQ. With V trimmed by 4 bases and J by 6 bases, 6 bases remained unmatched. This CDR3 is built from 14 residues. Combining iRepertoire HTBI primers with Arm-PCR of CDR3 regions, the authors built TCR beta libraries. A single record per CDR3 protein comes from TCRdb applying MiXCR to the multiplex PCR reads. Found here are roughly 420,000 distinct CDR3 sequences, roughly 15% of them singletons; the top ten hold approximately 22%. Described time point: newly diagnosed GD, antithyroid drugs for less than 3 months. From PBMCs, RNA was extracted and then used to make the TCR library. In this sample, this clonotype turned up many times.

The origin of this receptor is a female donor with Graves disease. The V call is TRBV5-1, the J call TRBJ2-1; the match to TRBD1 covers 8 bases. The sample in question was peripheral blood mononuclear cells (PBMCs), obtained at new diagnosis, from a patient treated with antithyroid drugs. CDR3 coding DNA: TGCGCCAGCAGCCATGGGACAGGCCCCAATGAGCAGTTCTTC. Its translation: CASSHGTGPNEQFF.